This TCR beta chain was identified during a study of shared clonotypes between healthy human individuals. Profiled with immunoSEQ multiplex PCR; TCRdb holds only in-frame clones, not every one. Of more than 2,000,000 clones in the sample, approximately 95% are singletons; the top ten hold about 0.39%. Germline V gene data show CDR1 as MDHEN and CDR2 as SYDVKM. V dropped 3 bases and J dropped 8 bases, with 14 bases sitting between them. The CDR3 covers 13 residues. Donors included only healthy HIV-negative adults lacking recent acute infections or vaccinations. From CD4+ cells came CD45RA+ naive and CD45RA-negative memory subsets.

This clonotype was sampled from a man aged 18-30 years in good health. Some clones in this sample may be carry-over from other donors' samples. V gene TRBV28 combines with J gene TRBJ2-7; D not resolved. The specimen sequenced was naive CD4+ T cells from PBMCs. Subset described: CD45RA+ positively selected. The CDR3 reads CASSLDSRDQQYF. The CDR3, as DNA: TGTGCCAGCAGTTTGGATTCCCGCGACCAGCAGTACTTC.